This T cell receptor (beta chain) was captured in a study of early T cells in non-severe SARS-CoV-2 infection. About the research overall: The sequenced material was bulk RNA from unsorted whole blood, and its chains were unpaired.

Individual cDNA molecules received unique molecular identifiers. One entry per CDR3 protein results from TCRdb running MiXCR on the 5' RACE reads. The table shows tens of thousands of distinct CDR3 sequences, with roughly 15% occurring only once. Sequenced material: whole blood, taken at baseline. The clonotype comes from an adult who was a healthcare worker with PCR-confirmed SARS-CoV-2 infection or an uninfected control (not recorded which).

This chain's CDR3 is CASSSRQPSTDTQYF. In DNA form, the CDR3 reads TGTGCCAGCAGTTCCAGACAGCCTAGCACAGATACGCAGTATTTT. The V and J genes are TRBV12-3 or TRBV12-4 and TRBJ2-3, with D tentatively TRBD1 (5 bases). V lost 4 bases and J lost 0, with 11 bases in between. The CDR3 contains 15 residues.